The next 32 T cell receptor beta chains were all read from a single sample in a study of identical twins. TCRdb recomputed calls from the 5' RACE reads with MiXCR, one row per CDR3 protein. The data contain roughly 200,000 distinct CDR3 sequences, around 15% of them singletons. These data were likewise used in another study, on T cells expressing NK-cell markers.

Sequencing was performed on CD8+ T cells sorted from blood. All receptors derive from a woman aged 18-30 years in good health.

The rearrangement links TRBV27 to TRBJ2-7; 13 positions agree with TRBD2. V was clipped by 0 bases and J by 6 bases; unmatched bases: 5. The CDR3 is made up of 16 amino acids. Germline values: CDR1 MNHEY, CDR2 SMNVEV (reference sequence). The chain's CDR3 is CASSLSARLAGGEQYF. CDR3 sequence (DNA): TGTGCCAGCAGTTTATCGGCGCGACTAGCGGGAGGCGAGCAGTACTTC.

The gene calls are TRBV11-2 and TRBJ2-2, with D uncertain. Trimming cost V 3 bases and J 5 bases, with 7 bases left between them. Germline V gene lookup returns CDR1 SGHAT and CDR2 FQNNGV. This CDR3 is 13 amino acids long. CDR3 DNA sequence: TGTGCCAGCAGCTTCCAGGTGACCGGGGAGCTGTTTTTT. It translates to CASSFQVTGELFF.

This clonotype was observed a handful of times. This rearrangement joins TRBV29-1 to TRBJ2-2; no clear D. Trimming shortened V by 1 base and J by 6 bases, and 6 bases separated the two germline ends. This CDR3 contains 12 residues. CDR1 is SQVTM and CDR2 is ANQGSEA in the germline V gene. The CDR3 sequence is CSVEGASGELFF. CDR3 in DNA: TGCAGCGTTGAAGGGGCCTCCGGGGAGCTGTTTTTT.

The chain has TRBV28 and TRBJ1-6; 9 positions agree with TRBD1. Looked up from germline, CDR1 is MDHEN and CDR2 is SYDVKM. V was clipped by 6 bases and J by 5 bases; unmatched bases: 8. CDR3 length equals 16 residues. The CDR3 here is CASSPRTGVDNSPLHF. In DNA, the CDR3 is TGTGCCAGCAGCCCCCGGACAGGGGTGGATAATTCACCCCTCCACTTT.

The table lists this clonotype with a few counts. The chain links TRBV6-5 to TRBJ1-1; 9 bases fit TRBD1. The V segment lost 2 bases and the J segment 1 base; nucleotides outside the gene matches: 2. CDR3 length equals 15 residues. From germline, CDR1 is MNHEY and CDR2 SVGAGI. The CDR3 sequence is CASSYDRGENTEAFF. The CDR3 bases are TGTGCCAGCAGTTACGACAGGGGGGAGAACACTGAAGCTTTCTTT.

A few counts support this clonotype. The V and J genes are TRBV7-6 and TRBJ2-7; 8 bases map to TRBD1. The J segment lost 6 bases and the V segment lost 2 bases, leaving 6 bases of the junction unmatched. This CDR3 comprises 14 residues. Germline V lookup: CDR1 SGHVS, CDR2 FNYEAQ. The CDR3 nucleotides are TGTGCCAGCAGCTTATTCCAGGGGGCCCTCGAGCAGTACTTC. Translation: CASSLFQGALEQYF.

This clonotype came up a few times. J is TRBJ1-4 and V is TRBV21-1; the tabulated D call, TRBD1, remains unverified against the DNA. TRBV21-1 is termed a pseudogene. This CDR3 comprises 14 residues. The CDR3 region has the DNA TGTGCCAGCAGCAAAAGGGACAGCGACGAAAAACTGTTTTTT. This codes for CASSKRDSDEKLFF.

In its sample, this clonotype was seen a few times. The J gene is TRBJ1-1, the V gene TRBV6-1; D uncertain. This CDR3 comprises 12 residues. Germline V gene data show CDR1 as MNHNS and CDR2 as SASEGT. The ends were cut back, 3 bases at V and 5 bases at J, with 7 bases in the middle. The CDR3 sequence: CASSDHPTEAFF. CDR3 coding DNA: TGTGCCAGCAGTGACCACCCGACTGAAGCTTTCTTT.

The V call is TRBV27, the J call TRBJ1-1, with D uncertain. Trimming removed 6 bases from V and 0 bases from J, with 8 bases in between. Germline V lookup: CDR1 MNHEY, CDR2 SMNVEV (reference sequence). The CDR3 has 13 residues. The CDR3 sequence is CASRLNLNTEAFF. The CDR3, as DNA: TGTGCCAGCAGGCTGAACTTGAACACTGAAGCTTTCTTT.

CDR3 nucleotide sequence: TGTGCCAGCAGTTATGGGGGGACCGTGAATGAGCAGTTCTTC. Translating it yields CASSYGGTVNEQFF. This rearrangement joins TRBV6-5 to TRBJ2-1, with D possibly TRBD2 on 6 matching bases. The V and J ends lost 3 bases and 7 bases respectively, with 13 bases between them. Per germline, CDR1 MNHEY and CDR2 SVGAGI. The CDR3 spans 14 residues.

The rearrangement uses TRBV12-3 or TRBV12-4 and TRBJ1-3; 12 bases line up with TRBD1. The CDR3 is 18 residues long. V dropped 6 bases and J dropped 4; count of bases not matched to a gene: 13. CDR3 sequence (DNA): TGTGCCAGCAGGCCCTCGTACGGGACAGGGGGCCTCGGAAACACCATATATTTT. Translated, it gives CASRPSYGTGGLGNTIYF.

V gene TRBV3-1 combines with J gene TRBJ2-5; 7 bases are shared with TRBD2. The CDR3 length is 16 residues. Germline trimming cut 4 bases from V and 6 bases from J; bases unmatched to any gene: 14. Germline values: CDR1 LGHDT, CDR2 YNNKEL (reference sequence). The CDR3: CASSPSPGLETQTQYF. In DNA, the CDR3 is TGTGCCAGCAGCCCTTCCCCCGGACTAGAAACGCAGACCCAGTACTTC.

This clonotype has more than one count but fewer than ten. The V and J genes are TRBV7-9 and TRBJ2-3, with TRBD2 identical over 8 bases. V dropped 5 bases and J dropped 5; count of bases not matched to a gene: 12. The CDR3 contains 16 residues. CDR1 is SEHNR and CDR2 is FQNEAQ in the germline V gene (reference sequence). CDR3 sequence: CASSTPWAGGGDTQYF. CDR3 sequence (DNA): TGTGCCAGCAGCACCCCCTGGGCGGGAGGAGGAGATACGCAGTATTTT.

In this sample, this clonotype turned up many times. In DNA form, the CDR3 reads TGTGCCAGCAGCGTAGCGGGAGGGTCCTACAATGAGCAGTTCTTC. Encoded protein: CASSVAGGSYNEQFF. This chain joins TRBV9 and TRBJ2-1; TRBD2 aligns across 8 bases. V was clipped by 0 bases and J by 1 base; unmatched bases: 0. Germline V gives CDR1 SGDLS, CDR2 YYNGEE. The CDR3 contains 15 residues.

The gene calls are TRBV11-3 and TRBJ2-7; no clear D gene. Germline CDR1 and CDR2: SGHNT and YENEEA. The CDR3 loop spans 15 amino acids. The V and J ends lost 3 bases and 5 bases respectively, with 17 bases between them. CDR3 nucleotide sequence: TGTGCCAGCAGCTTTCGTCTTTTGGGGTCCAACGAGCAGTACTTC. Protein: CASSFRLLGSNEQYF.

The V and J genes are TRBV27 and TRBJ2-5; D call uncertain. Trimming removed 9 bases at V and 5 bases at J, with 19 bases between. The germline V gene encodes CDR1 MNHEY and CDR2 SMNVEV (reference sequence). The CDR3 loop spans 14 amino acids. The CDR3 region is CASHDPSRRETQYF. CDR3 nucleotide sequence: TGTGCCAGTCACGACCCATCCAGAAGGGAGACCCAGTACTTC.

The CDR3 DNA follows: TGTGCCAGCAGCGTAGGCGGAAAAGAGACCCAGTACTTC. Translating gives CASSVGGKETQYF. The chain has TRBV9 and TRBJ2-5; D remains ambiguous. This CDR3 comprises 13 residues. The V gene lost 0 bases and the J gene lost 3 bases, with 6 bases spanning the gap. Germline V lookup: CDR1 SGDLS, CDR2 YYNGEE.

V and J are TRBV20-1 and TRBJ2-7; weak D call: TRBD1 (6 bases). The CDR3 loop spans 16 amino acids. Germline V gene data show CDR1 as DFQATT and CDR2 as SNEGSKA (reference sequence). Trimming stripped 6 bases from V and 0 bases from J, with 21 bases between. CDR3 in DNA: TGCAGTGCCAATGGTGGGACACCCTCTAGCTCCTACGAGCAGTACTTC. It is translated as CSANGGTPSSSYEQYF.

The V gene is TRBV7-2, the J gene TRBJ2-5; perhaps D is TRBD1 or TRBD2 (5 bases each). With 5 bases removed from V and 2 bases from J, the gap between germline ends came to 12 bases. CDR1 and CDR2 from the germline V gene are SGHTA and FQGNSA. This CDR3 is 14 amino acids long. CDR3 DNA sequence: TGTGCCAGCAGCCAGGTTGGGGGTCAAGAGACCCAGTACTTC. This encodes CASSQVGGQETQYF. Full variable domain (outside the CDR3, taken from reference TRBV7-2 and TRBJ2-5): GAGVSQSPSNKVTEKGKDVELRCDPISGHTALYWYRQSLGQGLEFLIYFQGNSAPDKSGLPSDRFSAERTGGSVSTLTIQRTQQEDSAVYLCASSQVGGQETQYFGPGTRLLVL.

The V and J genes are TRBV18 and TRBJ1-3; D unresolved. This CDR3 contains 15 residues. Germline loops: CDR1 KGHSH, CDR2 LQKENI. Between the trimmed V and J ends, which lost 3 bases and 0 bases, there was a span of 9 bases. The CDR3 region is CASSPRRTSGNTIYF. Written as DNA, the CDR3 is TGTGCCAGCTCACCTAGGAGGACCTCTGGAAACACCATATATTTT.

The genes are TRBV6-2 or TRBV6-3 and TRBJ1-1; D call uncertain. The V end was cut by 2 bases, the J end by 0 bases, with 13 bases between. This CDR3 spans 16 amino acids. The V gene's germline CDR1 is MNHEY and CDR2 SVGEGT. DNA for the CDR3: TGTGCCAGCAGTTACGCCCACATGATGGTGAACACTGAAGCTTTCTTT. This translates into CASSYAHMMVNTEAFF.

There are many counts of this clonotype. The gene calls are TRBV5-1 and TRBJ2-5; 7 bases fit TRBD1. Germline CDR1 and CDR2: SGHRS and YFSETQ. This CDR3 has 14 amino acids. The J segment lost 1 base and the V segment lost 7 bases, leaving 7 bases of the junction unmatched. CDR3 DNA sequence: TGCGCCAGCCGTGAGACAGGGTTCCAAGAGACCCAGTACTTC. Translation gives CASRETGFQETQYF.

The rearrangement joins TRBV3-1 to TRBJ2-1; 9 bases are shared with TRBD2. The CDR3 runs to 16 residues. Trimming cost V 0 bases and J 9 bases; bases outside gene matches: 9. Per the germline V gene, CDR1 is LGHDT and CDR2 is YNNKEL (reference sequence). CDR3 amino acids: CASSQDWRGGSGEQFF. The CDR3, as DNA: TGTGCCAGCAGCCAAGATTGGCGGGGGGGCTCCGGTGAGCAGTTCTTC.

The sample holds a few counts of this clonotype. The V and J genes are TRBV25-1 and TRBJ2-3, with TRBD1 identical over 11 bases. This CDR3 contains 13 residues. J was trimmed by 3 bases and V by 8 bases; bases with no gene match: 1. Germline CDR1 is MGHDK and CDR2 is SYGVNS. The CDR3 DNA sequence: TGTGCCAGCGGACAGGGGGCGACAGATACGCAGTATTTT. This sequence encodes CASGQGATDTQYF. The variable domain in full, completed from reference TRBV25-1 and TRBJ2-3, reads EADIYQTPRYLVIGTGKKITLECSQTMGHDKMYWYQQDPGMELHLIHYSYGVNSTEKGDLSSESTVSRIRTEHFPLTLESARPSHTSQYLCASGQGATDTQYFGPGTRLTVL.

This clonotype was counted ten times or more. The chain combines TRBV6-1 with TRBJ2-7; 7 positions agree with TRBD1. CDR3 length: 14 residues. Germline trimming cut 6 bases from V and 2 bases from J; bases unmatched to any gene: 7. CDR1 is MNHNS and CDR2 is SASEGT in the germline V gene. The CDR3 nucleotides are TGTGCCAGCAGACAAGGGGACAGTACCTACGAGCAGTACTTC. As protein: CASRQGDSTYEQYF.

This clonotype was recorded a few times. The DNA for the CDR3 is TGCAGCGTGGACAGGGGGGCTGAAGCTTTCTTT. Residues: CSVDRGAEAFF. V usage is TRBV29-1 and J usage is TRBJ1-1, with 10 nucleotides matching TRBD1. The germline V gene has CDR1 SQVTM and CDR2 ANQGSEA. V was pared by 6 bases and J by 6 bases, with 1 base of the junction left unmatched. There are 11 residues in the CDR3.

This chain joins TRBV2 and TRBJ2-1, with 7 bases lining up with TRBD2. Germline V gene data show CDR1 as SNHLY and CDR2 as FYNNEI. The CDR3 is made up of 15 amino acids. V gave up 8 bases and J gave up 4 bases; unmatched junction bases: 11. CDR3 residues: CASVGEGFSYNEQFF. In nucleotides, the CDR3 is TGTGCCAGCGTGGGGGAGGGGTTTTCTTACAATGAGCAGTTCTTC.

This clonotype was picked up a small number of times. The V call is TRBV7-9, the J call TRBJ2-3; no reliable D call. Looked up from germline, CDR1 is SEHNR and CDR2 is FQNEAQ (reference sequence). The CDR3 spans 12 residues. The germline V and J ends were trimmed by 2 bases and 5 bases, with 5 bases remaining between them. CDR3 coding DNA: TGTGCCAGCAGCTTAAGAATAGATACGCAGTATTTT. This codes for CASSLRIDTQYF. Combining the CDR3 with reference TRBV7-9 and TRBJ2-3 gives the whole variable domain DTGVSQNPRHKITKRGQNVTFRCDPISEHNRLYWYRQTLGQGPEFLTYFQNEAQLEKSRLLSDRFSAERPKGSFSTLEIQRTEQGDSAMYLCASSLRIDTQYFGPGTRLTVL.

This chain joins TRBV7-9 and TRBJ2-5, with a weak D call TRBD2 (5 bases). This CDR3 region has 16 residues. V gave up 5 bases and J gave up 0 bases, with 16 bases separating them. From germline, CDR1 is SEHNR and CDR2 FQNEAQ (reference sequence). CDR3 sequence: CASSTWRPKHQETQYF. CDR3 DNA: TGTGCCAGCAGCACTTGGAGGCCCAAACACCAAGAGACCCAGTACTTC.

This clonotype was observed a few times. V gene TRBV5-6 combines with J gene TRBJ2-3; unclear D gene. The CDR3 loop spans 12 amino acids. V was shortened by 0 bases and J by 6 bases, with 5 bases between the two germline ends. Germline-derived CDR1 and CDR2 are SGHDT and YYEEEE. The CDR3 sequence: CASSLEVDTQYF. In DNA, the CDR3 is TGTGCCAGCAGCTTGGAAGTGGATACGCAGTATTTT.

The CDR3 sequence is CSASLTSGSDAYEQYF. Here the CDR3 DNA reads TGCAGTGCTAGTCTAACTAGCGGGAGCGACGCCTACGAGCAGTACTTC. The chain couples TRBV20-1 to TRBJ2-7; 11 bases line up with TRBD2. CDR1 is DFQATT, CDR2 SNEGSKA, per germline (reference sequence). The CDR3 runs 16 residues. The V and J ends lost 3 bases and 2 bases, in that order; junction bases with no gene match: 9.

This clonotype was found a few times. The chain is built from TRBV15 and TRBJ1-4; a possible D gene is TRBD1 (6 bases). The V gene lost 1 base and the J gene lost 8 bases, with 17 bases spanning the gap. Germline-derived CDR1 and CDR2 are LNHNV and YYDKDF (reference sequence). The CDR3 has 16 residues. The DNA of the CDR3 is TGTGCCACCAGCAGAGTTCCTTGGGACATATCCGAAAAACTGTTTTTT. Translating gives CATSRVPWDISEKLFF.